This TCR beta chain appears in the sequencing data of a study of T cells in Graves' hyperthyroidism and ophthalmopathy. In its sample, this clonotype was seen many times. Authors of the study amplified TCR beta CDR3 regions from RNA transcripts. A first-round RT-PCR of the TCR CDR3 used the HTBI primer set. TCRdb redid the calling of the multiplex PCR reads with MiXCR, one entry per CDR3 protein. The sample has about 500,000 distinct CDR3 sequences; under 20% are singletons. Germline V gene lookup returns CDR1 SGHKS and CDR2 YYEKEE (reference sequence). The germline V and J ends were trimmed by 1 base and 4 bases, with 14 bases remaining between them. The CDR3 covers 15 residues.

The TCR sequence derives from a woman in her late teens or twenties with Graves' ophthalmopathy. The chain uses TRBV5-5 and TRBJ1-2; a weak D match, TRBD1 (6 bases). Sequenced: blood. CDR3 coding DNA: TGTGCCAGCAGCTTGTCGGACAGAGAGGCCTATGGCTACACCTTC. Translating gives CASSLSDREAYGYTF. Drawing the rest from reference TRBV5-5 and TRBJ1-2, the complete variable domain is DAGVTQSPTHLIKTRGQQVTLRCSPISGHKSVSWYQQVLGQGPQFIFQYYEKEERGRGNFPDRFSARQFPNYSSELNVNALLLGDSALYLCASSLSDREAYGYTFGSGTRLTVV.